This T cell receptor beta chain emerged from a study of T cells after posttransplantation cyclophosphamide (TCRdb year 2016). Some background on the complete study: T cell repertoire reconstitution was tracked by TRB sequencing after myeloablative bone marrow transplantation in which posttransplantation cyclophosphamide was used as GVHD prophylaxis. Samples from a few dozen PTCy-treated patients, along with samples from around 16 of their related bone marrow donors, underwent antigen receptor sequencing. Blood from every one of the approximately 33 PTCy patients who had 1-year posttransplant specimens underwent TRB sequencing. Up to roughly 3 additional blood samples from 2 to 5.2 years after transplant were also TRB-sequenced in 3 patients, as was pretransplant blood from 4 patients. Because TRA and TRB clonality correlated tightly in about 9 samples, the subsequent TCR analyses were limited to TRB only. Public TRB sequences were checked against a database of over 3,600 sequences associated with responses to pathogens, tumor antigens, self-antigens and alloantigens.

TRB sequencing used genomic DNA with the immunoSEQ assay at survey resolution or the hsTCRB kit. The original pipeline was this. The immunoSEQ software handled initial read processing, and the LymphoSeq R package was used for repertoire analyses. Clonality was computed as 1 minus normalized Shannon entropy, and a Gini coefficient was also calculated for each TRB dataset. To infer phenotypes in unsorted samples, TRB sequences from sorted subsets of the recipient or donor were mapped onto unsorted samples from the same recipient. TCRdb carries this immuneACCESS record with in-frame sequences only. Its versions omit some clonotypes, under half of them owing to an unresolved V gene in the studies checked, with the rest unexplained. The V and J calls and the clone size are those of that table, but D and trimming were determined from the DNA. For this sample, 6,000 to 9,500 clones are listed, none of them singletons. The ten largest clones add up to 23% of the sample.

General study outcomes and caveats: Across about 40 patients, TRB clonality was highly associated with recipient CMV seropositivity and CMV reactivation, and PTCy diversity was similar to diversity in CNI/methotrexate controls. The TRB repertoires of T cells infiltrating skin or GI tract showed only limited overlap with the TRB repertoires of T cells in blood. At 1-2 months, donor-recipient similarity was low but rose over the first year, and the later blood repertoires were often dominated by donor CD8+ memory clones.

The germline V gene provides CDR1 SGHVS and CDR2 FQNEAQ. The CDR3, cysteine through phenylalanine, is 14 amino acids long. Only the CDR3 DNA stays, 42 bases, in frame from base 1. V and J lose 1 base and 3 bases, and a span of 6 bases separates them. Taken with the paper, the label for treatment or condition translates to: high-dose cyclophosphamide on days +3 and +4 as single-agent GVHD prophylaxis. PTCy patients received busulfan and fludarabine conditioning, a related or unrelated marrow graft, and cyclophosphamide on days +3 and +4. PTCy-treated patients were drawn from a prospective multi-institutional clinical trial. Mononuclear cells from peripheral blood and bone marrow were separated by Ficoll-Hypaque density centrifugation and then cryopreserved. This clone has a count of ten or more. There is no known antigen for this receptor. Per-base qualities were not stored, and no clone one base away is much larger.

The sequence was collected from a female patient in her sixties who received an allogeneic stem cell transplant from an unrelated donor, was CMV-positive, and had acute GVHD only. Following transplantation, part of the T cell population may be supplied by the graft donor rather than the patient. This sample comprised PBMCs, obtained approximately 3 months after allogeneic stem cell transplant with posttransplant cyclophosphamide. In this chain, TRBV7-8 is recombined with TRBJ2-2; no D gene is confidently identified. The DNA is as follows: TGTGCCAGCAGCTTAGGACTTGACACCGGGGAGCTGTTTTTT. It codes for CASSLGLDTGELFF.